A selection of T cell receptor beta chains follows, all from one sample in a study of cytomegalovirus exposure and HLA in healthy donors. Only in-frame clones appear in the TCRdb table, and some are missing; sequencing was by immunoSEQ multiplex PCR. Seen here are about 170,000 clones, approximately 86% observed once, and the top ten hold 2% to 2.5%. What was sequenced was PBMCs. These receptors were obtained from a woman aged 18-29 years in good health and CMV-seronegative. Both conserved end residues are part of each CDR3. A D gene is named only where the DNA matches it firmly. A clone size is listed for some rows: how often the clone was seen (once, few, many), or a class if it is expanded.

few	-	TRBV14	TRBJ2-7	CASSQDIPVYF	TGTGCCAGCAGCCAAGATATTCCGGTGTACTTC
-	TRBD1	TRBV19	TRBJ2-7	CASSTRDRGLDEQYF	TGTGCCAGTAGTACCCGGGACAGGGGGCTGGACGAGCAGTACTTC
-	-	TRBV5-1	TRBJ2-7	CASSLGGLTYEQYF	TGCGCCAGCAGCTTGGGTGGTCTAACCTACGAGCAGTACTTC
-	-	TRBV2	TRBJ2-3	CASSATSPRTDTQYF	TGTGCCAGCAGCGCTACCTCCCCCCGGACAGATACGCAGTATTTT
-	-	TRBV9	TRBJ1-2	CASSVGGAGYTF	TGTGCCAGCAGCGTTGGAGGGGCCGGCTACACCTTC
-	-	TRBV18	TRBJ1-5	CASSPQSGNQPQHF	TGTGCCAGCTCACCACAATCGGGCAATCAGCCCCAGCATTTT
-	-	TRBV4-1	TRBJ1-1	CASSLRGQTENTEAFF	TGCGCCAGCAGCCTTCGCGGACAGACCGAGAACACTGAAGCTTTCTTT
-	-	TRBV7-2	TRBJ2-7	CASSSGLYEQYF	TGTGCCAGCAGCTCAGGTCTATACGAGCAGTACTTC
-	-	TRBV4-3	TRBJ2-1	CASSRGVVNEQFF	TGCGCCAGCAGCCGCGGGGTGGTCAATGAGCAGTTCTTC
-	TRBD1	TRBV19	TRBJ1-5	CASELTGNGNQPQHF	TGTGCCAGCGAATTGACAGGGAATGGCAATCAGCCCCAGCATTTT
-	-	TRBV5-6	TRBJ2-5	CASSLDRVGETQYF	TGTGCCAGCAGCTTGGACCGGGTGGGAGAGACCCAGTACTTC
few	-	TRBV5-1	TRBJ1-6	CASSRRQVNSPLHF	TGCGCCAGCAGCCGGAGACAGGTTAATTCACCCCTCCACTTT
-	-	TRBV2	TRBJ1-3	CASSSGQSTGNTIYF	TGTGCCAGCAGCTCGGGACAATCTACGGGAAACACCATATATTTT
-	TRBD1	TRBV7-9	TRBJ2-5	CASSLTGGTQYF	TGTGCCAGCAGCTTGACAGGGGGGACCCAGTACTTC
-	TRBD2	TRBV6-6	TRBJ2-7	CASSSGLAFYEQYF	TGTGCCAGCAGTTCCGGACTAGCCTTCTACGAGCAGTACTTC
-	TRBD1	TRBV10-3	TRBJ2-5	CAISLRTGETQYF	TGTGCCATCAGCCTTCGGACAGGGGAGACCCAGTACTTC
-	TRBD1	TRBV30	TRBJ2-5	CAWTGQQETQYF	TGTGCCTGGACGGGACAGCAAGAGACCCAGTACTTC
-	-	TRBV11-3	TRBJ2-5	CASSLSGHREETQYF	TGTGCCAGCAGCTTGAGTGGCCACAGGGAAGAGACCCAGTACTTC